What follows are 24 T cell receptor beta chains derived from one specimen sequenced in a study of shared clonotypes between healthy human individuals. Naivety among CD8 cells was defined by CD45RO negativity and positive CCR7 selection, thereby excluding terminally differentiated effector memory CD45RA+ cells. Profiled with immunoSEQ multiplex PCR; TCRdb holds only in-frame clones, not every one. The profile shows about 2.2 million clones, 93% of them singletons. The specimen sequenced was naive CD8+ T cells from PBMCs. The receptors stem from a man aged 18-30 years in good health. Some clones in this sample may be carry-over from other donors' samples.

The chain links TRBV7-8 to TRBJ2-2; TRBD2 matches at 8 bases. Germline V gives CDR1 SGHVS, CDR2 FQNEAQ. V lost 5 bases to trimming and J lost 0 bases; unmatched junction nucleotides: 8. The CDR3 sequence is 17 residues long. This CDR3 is CASSIPLAGANTGELFF. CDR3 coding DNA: TGTGCCAGCAGCATACCTCTAGCGGGCGCGAACACCGGGGAGCTGTTTTTT.

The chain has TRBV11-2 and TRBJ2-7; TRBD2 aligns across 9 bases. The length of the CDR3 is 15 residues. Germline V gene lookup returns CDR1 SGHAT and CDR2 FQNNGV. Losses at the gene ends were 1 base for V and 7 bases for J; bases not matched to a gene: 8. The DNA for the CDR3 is TGTGCCAGCAGCTTAGGTAGCGGGAGATTGAGAGAGCAGTACTTC. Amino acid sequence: CASSLGSGRLREQYF.

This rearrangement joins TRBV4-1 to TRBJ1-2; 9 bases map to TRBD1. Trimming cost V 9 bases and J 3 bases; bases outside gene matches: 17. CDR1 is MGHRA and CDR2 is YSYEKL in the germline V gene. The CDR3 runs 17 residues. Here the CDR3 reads CASRNPGQGKPYYGYTF. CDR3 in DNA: TGCGCCAGTAGGAATCCGGGACAGGGTAAACCCTACTATGGCTACACCTTC.

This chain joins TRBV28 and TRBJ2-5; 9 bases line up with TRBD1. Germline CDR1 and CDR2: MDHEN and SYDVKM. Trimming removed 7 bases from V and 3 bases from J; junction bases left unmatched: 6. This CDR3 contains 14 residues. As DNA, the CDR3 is TGTGCCAGCAAAACAGGGGGCTGGGAAGAGACCCAGTACTTC. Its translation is CASKTGGWEETQYF.

The CDR3 region has the DNA TGTGCCTGGAGTGTGACAGATTACTACGAGCAGTACTTC. It is translated as CAWSVTDYYEQYF. This chain uses TRBV30 with TRBJ2-7; D is possibly TRBD1 (5 bases). The V gene's germline CDR1 is GTSNPN and CDR2 SVGIG (reference sequence). V dropped 0 bases and J dropped 3 bases, with 9 bases sitting between them. The length of the CDR3 is 13 residues.

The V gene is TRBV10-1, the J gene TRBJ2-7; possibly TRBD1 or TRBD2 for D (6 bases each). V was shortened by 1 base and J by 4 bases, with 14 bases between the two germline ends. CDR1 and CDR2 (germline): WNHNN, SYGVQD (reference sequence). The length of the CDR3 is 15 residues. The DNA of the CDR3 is TGCGCCAGCAGTGAGTTTCGGGGGCAAGATTACGAGCAGTACTTC. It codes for CASSEFRGQDYEQYF.

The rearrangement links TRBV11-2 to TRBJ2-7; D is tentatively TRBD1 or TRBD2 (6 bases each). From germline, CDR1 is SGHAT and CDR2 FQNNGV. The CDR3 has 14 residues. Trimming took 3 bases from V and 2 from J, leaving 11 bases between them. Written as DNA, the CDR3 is TGTGCCAGCAGCTTTTGGGGGGCTCCCTACGAGCAGTACTTC. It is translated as CASSFWGAPYEQYF.

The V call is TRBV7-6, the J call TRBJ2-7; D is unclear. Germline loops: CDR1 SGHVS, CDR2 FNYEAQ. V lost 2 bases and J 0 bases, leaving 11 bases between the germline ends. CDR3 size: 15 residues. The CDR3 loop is CASSLSDRRSYEQYF. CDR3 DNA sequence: TGTGCCAGCAGCTTAAGTGACCGACGCTCCTACGAGCAGTACTTC.

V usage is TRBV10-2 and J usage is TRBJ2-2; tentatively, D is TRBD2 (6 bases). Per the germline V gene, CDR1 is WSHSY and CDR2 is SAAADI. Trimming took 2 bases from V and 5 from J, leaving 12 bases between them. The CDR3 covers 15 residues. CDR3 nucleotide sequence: TGCGCCAGCAGTGAGCGTCCCGGGGGTACCGGGGAGCTGTTTTTT. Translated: CASSERPGGTGELFF.

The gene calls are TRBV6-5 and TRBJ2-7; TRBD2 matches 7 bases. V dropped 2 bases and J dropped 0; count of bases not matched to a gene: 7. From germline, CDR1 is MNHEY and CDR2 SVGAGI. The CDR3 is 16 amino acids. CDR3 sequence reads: CASSYAPGEGSYEQYF. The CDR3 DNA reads TGTGCCAGCAGTTACGCGCCCGGGGAGGGCTCCTACGAGCAGTACTTC.

The CDR3 protein is CASSQVSIGANEQFF. The CDR3 DNA reads as TGCGCCAGCAGCCAAGTGTCTATCGGGGCCAATGAGCAGTTCTTC. The gene calls are TRBV4-3 and TRBJ2-1, with D perhaps matching TRBD1 or TRBD2 (5 bases each). This CDR3 region has 15 residues. Germline CDR1 LGHNA, CDR2 YSLEER. V gave up 1 base and J gave up 6 bases, with 13 bases separating them.

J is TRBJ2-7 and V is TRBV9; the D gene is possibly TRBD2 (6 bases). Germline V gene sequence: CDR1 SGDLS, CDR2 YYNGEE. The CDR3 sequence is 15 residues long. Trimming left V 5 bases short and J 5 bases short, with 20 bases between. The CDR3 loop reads CASSRLERGGHEQYF. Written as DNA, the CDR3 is TGTGCCAGCAGTCGGTTAGAAAGGGGAGGTCACGAGCAGTACTTC.

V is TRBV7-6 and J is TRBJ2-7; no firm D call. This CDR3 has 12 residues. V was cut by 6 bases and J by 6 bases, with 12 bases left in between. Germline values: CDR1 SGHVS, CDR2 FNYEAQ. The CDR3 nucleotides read TGTGCCAGCAGTCCTGGTGAATCCGAGCAGTACTTC. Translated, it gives CASSPGESEQYF. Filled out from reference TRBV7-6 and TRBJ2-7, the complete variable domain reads GAGVSQSPRYKVTKRGQDVALRCDPISGHVSLYWYRQALGQGPEFLTYFNYEAQQDKSGLPNDRFSAERPEGSISTLTIQRTEQRDSAMYRCASSPGESEQYFGPGTRLTVT.

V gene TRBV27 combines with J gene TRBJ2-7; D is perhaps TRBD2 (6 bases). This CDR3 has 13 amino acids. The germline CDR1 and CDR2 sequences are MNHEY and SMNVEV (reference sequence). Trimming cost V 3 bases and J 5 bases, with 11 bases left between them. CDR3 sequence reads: CASSLAGSDEQYF. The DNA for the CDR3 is TGTGCCAGCAGTTTGGCGGGGTCCGACGAGCAGTACTTC.

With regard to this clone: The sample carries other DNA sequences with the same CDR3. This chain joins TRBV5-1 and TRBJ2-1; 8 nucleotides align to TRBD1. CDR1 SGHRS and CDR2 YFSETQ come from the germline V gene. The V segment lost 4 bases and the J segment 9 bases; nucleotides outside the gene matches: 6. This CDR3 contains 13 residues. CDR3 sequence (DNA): TGCGCCAGCAGCCCTGACAGGGGAGGTGAGCAGTTCTTC. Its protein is CASSPDRGGEQFF.

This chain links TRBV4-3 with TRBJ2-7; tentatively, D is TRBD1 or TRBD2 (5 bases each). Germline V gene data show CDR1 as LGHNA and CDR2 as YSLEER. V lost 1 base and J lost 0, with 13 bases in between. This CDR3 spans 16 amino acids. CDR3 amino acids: CASSQGWGRGSYEQYF. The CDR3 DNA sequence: TGCGCCAGCAGCCAAGGTTGGGGACGGGGCTCCTACGAGCAGTACTTC.

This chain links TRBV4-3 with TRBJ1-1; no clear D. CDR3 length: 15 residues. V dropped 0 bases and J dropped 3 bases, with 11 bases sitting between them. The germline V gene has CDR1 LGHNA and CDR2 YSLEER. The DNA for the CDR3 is TGCGCCAGCAGCCAAGATGGTACGTTGGACACTGAAGCTTTCTTT. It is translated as CASSQDGTLDTEAFF.

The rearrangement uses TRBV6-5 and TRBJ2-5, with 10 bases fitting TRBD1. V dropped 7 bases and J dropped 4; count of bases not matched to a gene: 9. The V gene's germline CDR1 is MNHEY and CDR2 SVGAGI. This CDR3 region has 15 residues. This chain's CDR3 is CASTPGTGEVETQYF. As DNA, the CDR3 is TGTGCCAGCACCCCAGGGACAGGGGAGGTAGAGACCCAGTACTTC.

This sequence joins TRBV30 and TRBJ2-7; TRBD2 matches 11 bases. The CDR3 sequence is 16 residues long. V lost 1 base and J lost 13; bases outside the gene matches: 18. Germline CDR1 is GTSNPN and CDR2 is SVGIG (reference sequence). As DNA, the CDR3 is TGTGCCTGGAGTGCTTTTATTCCCCAAGGGACTAGCGGCCCATACTTC. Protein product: CAWSAFIPQGTSGPYF.

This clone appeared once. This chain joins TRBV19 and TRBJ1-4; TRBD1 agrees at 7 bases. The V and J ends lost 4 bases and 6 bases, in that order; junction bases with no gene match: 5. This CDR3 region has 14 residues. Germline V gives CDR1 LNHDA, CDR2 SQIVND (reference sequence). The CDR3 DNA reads TGTGCCAGTAGTAGCTCCGGGACAGATGAAAAACTGTTTTTT. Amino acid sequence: CASSSSGTDEKLFF.

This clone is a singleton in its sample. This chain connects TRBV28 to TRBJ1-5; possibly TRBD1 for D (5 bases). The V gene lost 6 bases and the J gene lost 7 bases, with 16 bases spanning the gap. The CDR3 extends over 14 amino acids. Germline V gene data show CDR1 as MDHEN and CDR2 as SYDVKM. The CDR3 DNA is TGTGCCAGCAGCGACGGGGCCCTGGGCCAGCCCCAGCATTTT. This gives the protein CASSDGALGQPQHF.

Here the CDR3 DNA reads TGTGCTAGTGGTTCCGGGACAGCCATACTAGGAGAGACCCAGTACTTC. Translated, it gives CASGSGTAILGETQYF. The rearrangement links TRBV12-5 to TRBJ2-5, with 7 nucleotides matching TRBD1. This CDR3 contains 16 residues. Germline trimming cut 4 bases from V and 4 bases from J; bases unmatched to any gene: 12. Germline V gives CDR1 LGHNT, CDR2 FRNRAP.

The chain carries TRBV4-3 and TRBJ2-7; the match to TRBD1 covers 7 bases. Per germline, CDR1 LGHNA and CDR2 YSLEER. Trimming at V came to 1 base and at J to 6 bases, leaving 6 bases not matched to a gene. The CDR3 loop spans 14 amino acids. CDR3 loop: CASSQVEGAIEQYF. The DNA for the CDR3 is TGCGCCAGCAGCCAAGTAGAGGGGGCGATCGAGCAGTACTTC.

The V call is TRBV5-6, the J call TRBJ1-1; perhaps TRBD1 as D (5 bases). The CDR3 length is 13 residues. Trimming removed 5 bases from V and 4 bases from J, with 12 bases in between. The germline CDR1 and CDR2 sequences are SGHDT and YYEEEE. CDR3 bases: TGTGCCAGCAGGACTTGGGGGGGCACTGAAGCTTTCTTT. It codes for CASRTWGGTEAFF.